This T cell receptor (beta chain) was obtained from a study of cytomegalovirus exposure and HLA in healthy donors. A multiplex PCR was run with 60 Vbeta primers and 13 Jbeta primers. The method was immunoSEQ multiplex PCR; TCRdb's version includes in-frame clones alone and lacks a portion of them. Of 100,000 or so clones in the sample, more than 65% were seen once. With 5 bases clipped from V and 4 bases from J, the junction kept 3 bases outside the gene matches. Germline-derived CDR1 and CDR2 are KGHSH and LQKENI. The CDR3 has 15 residues. This sequence was found in a young woman in good health and CMV-seropositive. The V and J genes are TRBV18 and TRBJ2-2; 11 bases are a match to TRBD1. The sequenced material came from PBMCs. DNA for the CDR3: TGTGCCAGCTCAGCCGGGACAGGGGGCACCGGGGAGCTGTTTTTT. Residues: CASSAGTGGTGELFF.